The present T cell receptor (beta chain) was sequenced within a study of CD8 T cells in ankylosing spondylitis. Study-wide results and caveats: Disease-linked clones were reportedly significantly enriched in matched ankylosing spondylitis synovial fluid. Some motif variants had been reported before (in reactive arthritis synovial fluid and blood). Blood from ankylosing spondylitis patients appeared to carry a characteristic roughly 8-variant TCR beta motif.

As concerns this clonotype: Its antigen is still unknown.

CDR1 MDHEN and CDR2 SYDVKM come from the germline V gene. This CDR3 comprises 13 residues. V was trimmed by 7 bases and J by 4 bases, leaving 11 bases between them. The authors made TCR beta libraries by quantitative 5'-RACE with molecular barcodes. TCRdb ran MiXCR on the 5' RACE reads and lists one entry per CDR3 protein. Of roughly 280,000 distinct CDR3 sequences in the sample, 20% were seen once. The sequence derives from a male donor with ankylosing spondylitis or in good health (not recorded which). The source material was blood, either unsorted or a sorted T cell fraction (not recorded which). The rearrangement uses TRBV28 and TRBJ1-5; the D is unclear. DNA for the CDR3: TGTGCCAGCAAGTTTCTGGGTAATCAGCCCCAGCATTTT. Protein sequence: CASKFLGNQPQHF. Filled out from reference TRBV28 and TRBJ1-5, the complete variable domain reads DVKVTQSSRYLVKRTGEKVFLECVQDMDHENMFWYRQDPGLGLRLIYFSYDVKMKEKGDIPEGYSVSREKKERFSLILESASTNQTSMYLCASKFLGNQPQHFGDGTRLSIL.